The next 14 T cell receptor beta chains were all read from a single sample in a study of control samples from healthy donors and cancer patients. Only in-frame clones appear in the TCRdb table, and some are missing; sequencing was by immunoSEQ multiplex PCR. The repertoire holds 130,000 or so clones, with approximately 92% as singletons. The sample comprised blood. All receptors derive from a woman aged 50 to 60 in good health.

The chain couples TRBV2 to TRBJ2-3; D is possibly TRBD2 (7 bases). In germline, CDR1 is SNHLY, CDR2 FYNNEI. This CDR3 spans 15 amino acids. The V end lost 4 bases, the J end lost 5 bases, and 16 bases lay between the germline ends. The CDR3 is CASSVGGGPVDTQYF. The CDR3 nucleotides are TGTGCCAGCAGTGTTGGGGGGGGGCCTGTAGATACGCAGTATTTT.

This rearrangement joins TRBV5-4 to TRBJ2-7, with 10 nucleotides matching TRBD2. Germline trimming cut 4 bases from V and 2 bases from J; bases unmatched to any gene: 3. The CDR3 has 14 residues. Germline CDR1 is SGHNT and CDR2 is YYREEE (reference sequence). The DNA for the CDR3 is TGTGCCAGCAGCGGAGCGGGGGGGACCTACGAGCAGTACTTC. It is translated as CASSGAGGTYEQYF.

The chain couples TRBV19 to TRBJ1-2, with D possibly being TRBD1 (6 bases). Looked up from germline, CDR1 is LNHDA and CDR2 is SQIVND (reference sequence). This CDR3 has 13 residues. V lost 7 bases and J lost 7, with 16 bases in between. CDR3 protein: CASTHAGAGGYTF. Written as DNA, the CDR3 is TGTGCCAGTACTCATGCGGGGGCCGGTGGCTACACCTTC. Filled out from reference TRBV19 and TRBJ1-2, the complete variable domain reads DGGITQSPKYLFRKEGQNVTLSCEQNLNHDAMYWYRQDPGQGLRLIYYSQIVNDFQKGDIAEGYSVSREKKESFPLTVTSAQKNPTAFYLCASTHAGAGGYTFGSGTRLTVV.

This chain uses TRBV29-1 with TRBJ2-2; 14 bases are shared with TRBD2. Germline assignment: CDR1 SQVTM and CDR2 ANQGSEA. This CDR3 has 14 residues. J gave up 6 bases and V 6 bases, and 3 bases lay outside the gene matches. In DNA form, the CDR3 reads TGCAGCGTGGGGACTAGCGGGAGATCCGGGGAGCTGTTTTTT. This codes for CSVGTSGRSGELFF.

This chain uses TRBV27 with TRBJ1-2, with 7 bases aligning to TRBD1. The CDR3 totals 14 residues. The V gene end was trimmed by 3 bases and the J gene end by 4 bases; junction bases not matched to a gene: 5. Per germline, CDR1 MNHEY and CDR2 SMNVEV (reference sequence). The chain's CDR3 is CASSLAGGTYGYTF. For the CDR3, the DNA is TGTGCCAGCAGTTTGGCAGGGGGTACCTATGGCTACACCTTC.

This clone was observed a few times. The rearrangement links TRBV6-6 to TRBJ1-4, with 7 bases that match TRBD1. This CDR3 is 15 amino acids long. Losses at the gene ends were 7 bases for V and 8 bases for J; bases not matched to a gene: 13. Germline CDR1 reads MNHNY; CDR2 reads SVGAGI (reference sequence). CDR3: CASNNPQGEGEKLFF. As DNA, the CDR3 is TGTGCCAGCAACAACCCCCAGGGGGAGGGGGAAAAACTGTTTTTT.

A single count supports this clone. The chain couples TRBV11-2 to TRBJ2-5, with TRBD1 matching over 8 bases. Germline loops: CDR1 SGHAT, CDR2 FQNNGV. This CDR3 region has 18 residues. The V segment lost 1 base and the J segment 3 bases; nucleotides outside the gene matches: 13. This CDR3 reads CASSLGLSGGLIKETQYF. The CDR3 DNA reads TGTGCCAGCAGCTTAGGTCTCTCAGGGGGCCTAATAAAAGAGACCCAGTACTTC.

The chain carries TRBV7-9 and TRBJ2-2, with unresolved D. The CDR3 has 14 amino acids. With 6 bases removed from V and 1 base from J, the gap between germline ends came to 9 bases. Germline CDR1 reads SEHNR; CDR2 reads FQNEAQ (reference sequence). The CDR3 bases are TGTGCCAGCAGACTGGGGATGAACACCGGGGAGCTGTTTTTT. This codes for CASRLGMNTGELFF.

This clone has a single count. The rearrangement links TRBV10-3 to TRBJ2-2; D not certain. CDR3 length: 14 amino acids. Germline V lookup: CDR1 ENHRY, CDR2 SYGVKD. Trimming cost V 4 bases and J 5 bases, with 11 bases left between them. The CDR3 protein is CAISVLSGTGELFF. Written as DNA, the CDR3 is TGTGCCATCAGTGTCTTGTCCGGAACCGGGGAGCTGTTTTTT.

The chain employs TRBV5-6 and TRBJ1-4; D is possibly TRBD1 (5 bases). Trimming took 4 bases from V and 6 from J, leaving 16 bases between them. This CDR3 comprises 15 residues. CDR1 and CDR2 from the germline V gene are SGHDT and YYEEEE. For the CDR3, the DNA is TGTGCCAGCAGCCAGGGCCAGCCGCTATATGAAAAACTGTTTTTT. Its protein product is CASSQGQPLYEKLFF.

The chain uses TRBV12-3 or TRBV12-4 and TRBJ1-4, with D unclear. The CDR3 length is 11 residues. Trimming took 0 bases from V and 14 from J, leaving 7 bases between them. The CDR3, as DNA: TGTGCCAGCAGTTTAGCGAAGGTTCTGTTTTTT. Protein: CASSLAKVLFF.

This chain links TRBV19 with TRBJ2-5; 8 nucleotides agree with TRBD1. The CDR3 is 14 residues long. Germline V gene data show CDR1 as LNHDA and CDR2 as SQIVND (reference sequence). J was trimmed by 5 bases and V by 7 bases; bases with no gene match: 9. The CDR3: CASTQGVRTETQYF. The CDR3 nucleotides read TGTGCCAGTACACAGGGGGTCAGAACGGAGACCCAGTACTTC.

V usage is TRBV3-1 (or the pseudogene TRBV3-2) and J usage is TRBJ1-1; D ambiguous. This CDR3 is 15 amino acids long. Trimming took off 3 bases at V and 2 bases at J, with 13 bases between the two ends. Germline V gives CDR1 LGHDT, CDR2 YNNKEL (reference sequence). This chain's CDR3 is CASSQTRTKNTEAFF. Written as DNA, the CDR3 is TGTGCCAGCAGCCAGACCCGGACGAAAAACACTGAAGCTTTCTTT.

This chain uses TRBV6-1 with TRBJ1-2; D is uncertain. Trimming stripped 1 base from V and 4 bases from J, with 10 bases between. CDR1 is MNHNS, CDR2 SASEGT, per germline. The CDR3 extends over 14 amino acids. CDR3 nucleotide sequence: TGTGCCAGCAGTGAAGGTGAGGGAATCTATGGCTACACCTTC. Translated, it gives CASSEGEGIYGYTF.